This TCR beta chain was captured by sequencing in a study of T cell repertoires in cytomegalovirus infection. About the research overall: The authors relied on CMV epitopes, both recently identified HLA-C-restricted and well-studied HLA-B-restricted. A matching HLA type, together with CMV infection, was signaled by public TCR beta signatures. Overall study findings and caveats: CMV carriers with the relevant HLA were identified by cumulative public TCR beta family frequency. The ex vivo response was dominated by HLA-C-restricted CMV-specific TCR beta clonotypes.

A single record per CDR3 protein comes from TCRdb applying MiXCR to the reads. The sample lists about 400,000 distinct CDR3 sequences; 34% were seen once. Looked up from germline, CDR1 is LNHDA and CDR2 is SQIVND (reference sequence). V lost 3 bases to trimming and J lost 12 bases; unmatched junction nucleotides: 20. This CDR3 has 17 residues. About this clonotype: Its target is not known.

The material was cultured PBMCs, obtained from culture after CMV antigen stimulation. The TCR comes from a human donor in good health (CMV status not recorded). Some clones in this sample may be carry-over from other donors' samples. The chain recombines TRBV19 with TRBJ2-1; 7 bases align to TRBD1. This CDR3 reads CASSIPTGSGSRGRQFF. CDR3 coding DNA: TGTGCCAGTAGTATCCCGACAGGGAGTGGTTCTAGAGGACGGCAGTTCTTC.